One and the same sample provided the 2 T cell receptor beta chains below, sequenced in a study of blood T cell repertoires in COVID-19. TCRdb's table, derived via immunoSEQ multiplex PCR, lists solely in-frame clones and lacks some. Among about 260,000 clones listed, approximately 87% were seen once. The sequenced material came from peripheral blood. These TCRs come from a woman between 45 and 60 years old with acute or convalescent COVID-19.

The chain links TRBV7-8 to TRBJ2-5; 8 nucleotides match TRBD2. The CDR3 runs 16 residues. The trim removed 4 bases at V and 1 base at J, leaving 8 bases unmatched. Germline V gives CDR1 SGHVS, CDR2 FQNEAQ. The DNA for the CDR3 is TGTGCCAGCAGCTCCCTAAGACTAGCGTCCCAAGAGACCCAGTACTTC. Its translation: CASSSLRLASQETQYF.

The rearrangement links TRBV29-1 to TRBJ2-5, with TRBD2 matching over 7 bases. The V and J ends lost 1 base and 4 bases, in that order; junction bases with no gene match: 0. The CDR3 has 12 residues. Germline V gives CDR1 SQVTM, CDR2 ANQGSEA. CDR3 protein: CSVEASGETQYF. CDR3 sequence (DNA): TGCAGCGTTGAAGCTAGCGGAGAGACCCAGTACTTC.